These 32 T cell receptor beta chains were sequenced from one sample in a study of quantifying T cell responses using KT2 cells. Turning to the study itself: cDNA was made from DNase-treated RNA using alpha and beta constant primers.

Each cDNA got a UMI-containing oligo ligated at its 3' end. First-round PCR used three to five cycles and beta primers RC1.1 and RC1.2 covering TRBC1 and TRBC2. TCRdb processed the UMI-ligation and nested PCR reads anew with MiXCR; each CDR3 protein has one entry. There are approximately 41,000 distinct CDR3 sequences in the sample; over 15% occur only once, and over 40% lies in the top ten. Sequenced material: PBMCs spiked with cells of the T cell clone KT2. The receptor source for this set is a human donor.

In its sample, this clonotype was seen a few times. V is TRBV9 and J is TRBJ1-2, with 8 positions matching TRBD1. The CDR3 covers 18 residues. Germline CDR1 SGDLS, CDR2 YYNGEE. J gave up 2 bases and V 1 base, and 13 bases lay outside the gene matches. CDR3: CASSVRDRSQEGNYGYTF. DNA for the CDR3: TGTGCCAGCAGCGTACGGGACAGGTCCCAAGAGGGGAACTATGGCTACACCTTC.

This clonotype was detected a few times. The gene calls are TRBV6-6 and TRBJ1-1; perhaps TRBD1 as D (5 bases). CDR1 is MNHNY, CDR2 SVGAGI, per germline (reference sequence). Between the trimmed V and J ends, which lost 5 bases and 0 bases, there was a span of 10 bases. This CDR3 region has 14 residues. CDR3 residues: CASSPYRLNTEAFF. The CDR3 nucleotides read TGTGCCAGCAGTCCGTACAGGCTGAACACTGAAGCTTTCTTT.

The CDR3 nucleotides are TGTGCCAGCACCCTTTTAAGGGGCCCTAATCAGCCCCAGCATTTT. Protein sequence: CASTLLRGPNQPQHF. The chain couples TRBV6-2 or TRBV6-3 to TRBJ1-5; TRBD1 might be the D (5 bases). The V and J ends lost 7 bases and 4 bases respectively, with 17 bases between them. From germline, CDR1 is MNHEY and CDR2 SVGEGT. The CDR3 spans 15 residues.

This clonotype was seen a few times. V gene TRBV27 combines with J gene TRBJ2-7, with D tentatively TRBD2 (7 bases). V was cut by 5 bases and J by 7 bases, with 18 bases left in between. Germline values: CDR1 MNHEY, CDR2 SMNVEV (reference sequence). The CDR3 has 14 residues. The CDR3: CASSDGGAPREQYF. CDR3 nucleotides: TGTGCCAGCAGTGATGGGGGGGCGCCCCGGGAGCAGTACTTC.

The rearrangement joins TRBV7-9 to TRBJ1-6; D not certain. This CDR3 has 14 amino acids. With 7 bases removed from V and 7 bases from J, the gap between germline ends came to 14 bases. In germline, CDR1 is SEHNR, CDR2 FQNEAQ (reference sequence). CDR3 bases: TGTGCCAGCAAGGCGGCAGTTCAGAATTCACCCCTCCACTTT. The encoded protein is CASKAAVQNSPLHF.

The chain employs TRBV12-3 or TRBV12-4 and TRBJ2-2, with a tentative D call TRBD2 (6 bases). Trimming stripped 10 bases from V and 7 bases from J, with 25 bases between. This CDR3 contains 16 residues. CDR3 sequence: CATRFGAGIPGGELFF. The CDR3, as DNA: TGTGCCACCCGGTTCGGGGCGGGGATTCCTGGCGGGGAGCTGTTTTTT.

This clonotype has ten or more counts. The V and J genes are TRBV4-1 and TRBJ2-7, with 12 bases aligning to TRBD2. Trimming removed 0 bases from V and 3 bases from J; junction bases left unmatched: 3. The CDR3 sequence is 16 residues long. Germline V gene data show CDR1 as MGHRA and CDR2 as YSYEKL. The CDR3: CASSQELAGGLYEQYF. The CDR3 DNA is TGCGCCAGCAGCCAAGAACTAGCGGGGGGACTCTACGAGCAGTACTTC.

V usage is TRBV6-5 and J usage is TRBJ1-5, with 12 bases that match TRBD1. Germline V gene lookup returns CDR1 MNHEY and CDR2 SVGAGI. The length of the CDR3 is 17 residues. V lost 9 bases, J lost 5 bases, and 14 bases stayed unmatched. Here the CDR3 reads CASSRGTGGMLDQPQHF. For the CDR3, the DNA is TGTGCCAGTTCACGTGGGACAGGGGGCATGTTAGATCAGCCCCAGCATTTT.

This clonotype was detected a few times. The V gene is TRBV9, the J gene TRBJ1-5; tentatively, D is TRBD1 (6 bases). Germline V gene data show CDR1 as SGDLS and CDR2 as YYNGEE. The CDR3 is 14 amino acids. V was clipped by 3 bases and J by 5 bases, with 12 bases between them. The CDR3 reads CASSEQGWDQPQHF. The CDR3 coding sequence is TGTGCCAGCAGCGAACAGGGTTGGGATCAGCCCCAGCATTTT.

This clonotype has more than one count but fewer than ten. The chain uses TRBV24-1 and TRBJ1-5; D not resolved. In germline, CDR1 is KGHDR, CDR2 SFDVKD. Deletions cut 2 bases from V and 0 bases from J, with 1 base between. This CDR3 is built from 13 residues. The CDR3 loop is CATSDSSNQPQHF. In DNA, the CDR3 is TGTGCCACCAGTGATTCTAGCAATCAGCCCCAGCATTTT.

At least ten counts were recorded for this clonotype. The chain is built from TRBV18 and TRBJ1-3; D remains unclear. The germline V gene has CDR1 KGHSH and CDR2 LQKENI. Trimming shortened V by 6 bases and J by 10 bases, and 10 bases separated the two germline ends. CDR3 length equals 11 residues. CDR3 sequence reads: CASSPSDTIYF. As DNA, the CDR3 is TGTGCCAGCTCTCCGTCGGATACCATATATTTT.

The rearrangement uses TRBV7-9 and TRBJ2-3; unclear D gene. V dropped 0 bases and J dropped 3 bases, with 7 bases sitting between them. The CDR3 has 14 residues. Germline V gene data show CDR1 as SEHNR and CDR2 as FQNEAQ (reference sequence). CDR3 nucleotide sequence: TGTGCCAGCAGCTTAGCAGTCGCGACAGATACGCAGTATTTT. Translating it yields CASSLAVATDTQYF. Complete variable domain (other parts from reference TRBV7-9 and TRBJ2-3): DTGVSQNPRHKITKRGQNVTFRCDPISEHNRLYWYRQTLGQGPEFLTYFQNEAQLEKSRLLSDRFSAERPKGSFSTLEIQRTEQGDSAMYLCASSLAVATDTQYFGPGTRLTVL.

This clonotype occurred a few times. CDR3 sequence reads: CSVAGALLPEQYF. The CDR3 DNA sequence: TGCAGCGTTGCTGGGGCGCTCCTCCCCGAGCAGTACTTC. V and J are TRBV29-1 and TRBJ2-7; D may be TRBD1 (5 bases). The CDR3 is made up of 13 amino acids. The germline V and J ends were trimmed by 4 bases and 6 bases, with 16 bases remaining between them. The V gene's germline CDR1 is SQVTM and CDR2 ANQGSEA.

The V call is TRBV11-2, the J call TRBJ2-3; 8 bases match TRBD2. The CDR3 runs 14 residues. J was trimmed by 7 bases and V by 4 bases; bases with no gene match: 7. CDR1 and CDR2 from the germline V gene are SGHAT and FQNNGV. The CDR3 here is CASSSQRELNTQYF. CDR3 nucleotides: TGTGCCAGCAGCTCACAGCGGGAGCTAAATACGCAGTATTTT. Combining the CDR3 with reference TRBV11-2 and TRBJ2-3 gives the whole variable domain EAGVAQSPRYKIIEKRQSVAFWCNPISGHATLYWYQQILGQGPKLLIQFQNNGVVDDSQLPKDRFSAERLKGVDSTLKIQPAKLEDSAVYLCASSSQRELNTQYFGPGTRLTVL.

CDR3 coding DNA: TGTGCCAGCAGCTCCCCATGGGGCCAAGAGACCCAGTACTTC. This encodes CASSSPWGQETQYF. The chain has TRBV7-2 and TRBJ2-5, with D uncertain. The length of the CDR3 is 14 residues. The V end was cut by 4 bases, the J end by 1 base, with 10 bases between. CDR1 SGHTA and CDR2 FQGNSA come from the germline V gene. The full variable domain, completed using reference TRBV7-2 and TRBJ2-5, is GAGVSQSPSNKVTEKGKDVELRCDPISGHTALYWYRQSLGQGLEFLIYFQGNSAPDKSGLPSDRFSAERTGGSVSTLTIQRTQQEDSAVYLCASSSPWGQETQYFGPGTRLLVL.

This clonotype has ten or more counts. This sequence joins TRBV10-2 and TRBJ2-7, with a tentative D call TRBD1 (6 bases). CDR3 length: 14 residues. Trimming shortened V by 7 bases and J by 2 bases, and 15 bases separated the two germline ends. CDR1 is WSHSY, CDR2 SAAADI, per germline. The CDR3 nucleotides are TGCGCCAGCAAAGAGACAGGCAAAACCTACGAGCAGTACTTC. Translated, it gives CASKETGKTYEQYF.

This clonotype qualifies as medium-sized. The CDR3 loop reads CASMGSEQYF. The DNA of the CDR3 is TGTGCCAGCATGGGGAGCGAGCAGTACTTC. This rearrangement joins TRBV12-3 or TRBV12-4 to TRBJ2-7; TRBD2 might be the D (5 bases). V was clipped by 7 bases and J by 6 bases, with 7 bases between them. This CDR3 comprises 10 residues.

The chain recombines TRBV12-3 or TRBV12-4 with TRBJ1-1; possible D gene TRBD1, 6 bases. V was trimmed by 3 bases and J by 1 base, leaving 18 bases between them. The CDR3 has 17 amino acids. CDR3 sequence reads: CASSFPRGRGSNTEAFF. The CDR3 nucleotides read TGTGCCAGCAGTTTCCCCCGAGGGAGGGGGTCGAACACTGAAGCTTTCTTT.

The chain combines TRBV12-3 or TRBV12-4 with TRBJ2-2, with TRBD2 matching over 10 bases. The CDR3 has 19 amino acids. V shed 5 bases and J 4 bases; nucleotides not matched to a gene: 16. The CDR3 protein is CASSNLSYIAGGFTGELFF. The CDR3 DNA reads TGTGCCAGCAGTAACCTCTCCTATATAGCGGGAGGATTCACCGGGGAGCTGTTTTTT.

This chain joins TRBV5-6 and TRBJ1-1, with D tentatively TRBD1 (6 bases). Germline CDR1 and CDR2: SGHDT and YYEEEE. The germline V and J ends were trimmed by 1 base and 1 base, with 8 bases remaining between them. This CDR3 contains 14 residues. For the CDR3, the DNA is TGTGCCAGCAGCTTGTGGGGGGCGAACACTGAAGCTTTCTTT. Amino acid sequence: CASSLWGANTEAFF.

The table lists this clonotype with a few counts. The chain joins TRBV12-3 or TRBV12-4 to TRBJ2-7; TRBD1 agrees at 7 bases. CDR3 length equals 15 residues. With V trimmed by 6 bases and J by 1 base, 9 bases remained unmatched. The DNA of the CDR3 is TGTGCCAGCAGACCCGGACAGGAGTTGTCCTACGAGCAGTACTTC. This gives the protein CASRPGQELSYEQYF.

This chain links TRBV7-2 with TRBJ1-5, with unresolved D. Germline CDR1 and CDR2: SGHTA and FQGNSA. This CDR3 comprises 13 residues. V lost 1 base to trimming and J lost 3 bases, with 4 bases between them. CDR3 amino acids: CASSLEVNQPQHF. The CDR3 DNA sequence: TGTGCCAGCAGCTTAGAAGTCAATCAGCCCCAGCATTTT.

This chain links TRBV7-2 with TRBJ2-3; 8 nucleotides agree with TRBD2. Looked up from germline, CDR1 is SGHTA and CDR2 is FQGNSA. The CDR3 length is 15 residues. J was trimmed by 5 bases and V by 5 bases; bases with no gene match: 9. In DNA form, the CDR3 reads TGTGCCAGCAGCCCTCGACTAGCGAGGAGAGATACGCAGTATTTT. This translates into CASSPRLARRDTQYF.

Points on this clonotype: This clone may be a read error of a much larger clone one base away. The chain has TRBV5-6 and TRBJ2-2; 13 positions agree with TRBD2. This CDR3 spans 17 amino acids. Germline CDR1 is SGHDT and CDR2 is YYEEEE. The trim removed 5 bases at V and 7 bases at J, leaving 11 bases unmatched. CDR3 in DNA: TGTGCCAGCAGTTATAGGACTAGCGGGAGTCCGAGCGGGGAGCTGTTTTTT. Amino acids: CASSYRTSGSPSGELFF.

This clonotype was recorded many times. The gene calls are TRBV6-4 and TRBJ2-3; 7 positions match TRBD1. Germline trimming cut 3 bases from V and 1 base from J; bases unmatched to any gene: 4. Germline V CDR1 and CDR2: MRHNA, SNTAGT. The CDR3 covers 15 residues. The CDR3 here is CASSESGGGTDTQYF. The CDR3 DNA reads as TGTGCCAGCAGTGAGTCAGGGGGAGGCACAGATACGCAGTATTTT.

This clonotype was seen repeatedly, ten times or more. The rearrangement links TRBV6-5 to TRBJ2-7; D is undetermined. The V end was cut by 11 bases, the J end by 3 bases, with 14 bases between. This CDR3 contains 12 residues. Germline CDR1 MNHEY, CDR2 SVGAGI. CDR3 region: CACADGYYEQYF. The DNA for the CDR3 is TGTGCCTGCGCGGACGGATACTACGAGCAGTACTTC.

This clonotype was recorded many times. The chain combines TRBV12-3 or TRBV12-4 with TRBJ1-5; perhaps TRBD1 as D (5 bases). V was clipped by 5 bases and J by 6 bases, with 17 bases between them. The CDR3 consists of 15 residues. CDR3 in amino acids: CASSPPGPPGQPQHF. CDR3 coding DNA: TGTGCCAGCAGTCCACCGGGACCCCCCGGTCAGCCCCAGCATTTT.

The chain recombines TRBV14 with TRBJ2-5; D not certain. The CDR3 runs 14 residues. Germline V gene lookup returns CDR1 SGHDN and CDR2 FVKESK. V lost 0 bases and J 5 bases, leaving 10 bases between the germline ends. Here the CDR3 DNA reads TGTGCCAGCAGCCAAGAATTACTTAAGGAGACCCAGTACTTC. Translated: CASSQELLKETQYF.

The rearrangement links TRBV20-1 to TRBJ1-4; D remains unclear. There are 17 residues in the CDR3. Trimming left V 6 bases short and J 0 bases short, with 20 bases between. Per germline, CDR1 DFQATT and CDR2 SNEGSKA (reference sequence). CDR3 nucleotide sequence: TGCAGTGCGAGGCAGCGTTTTAAAATAGCAACTAATGAAAAACTGTTTTTT. Amino acids: CSARQRFKIATNEKLFF.

This rearrangement joins TRBV15 to TRBJ2-2; D is unresolved. CDR1 is LNHNV and CDR2 is YYDKDF in the germline V gene (reference sequence). Trimming took 6 bases from V and 2 from J, leaving 10 bases between them. There are 14 residues in the CDR3. In DNA, the CDR3 is TGTGCCACCAGAACGTGGCTAAACACCGGGGAGCTGTTTTTT. This codes for CATRTWLNTGELFF.

The genes are TRBV24-1 and TRBJ2-7; TRBD1 matches at 11 bases. The CDR3 runs to 15 residues. In germline, CDR1 is KGHDR, CDR2 SFDVKD. Unmatched junction bases numbered 4, after V lost 4 bases and J lost 3 bases. The CDR3 nucleotides read TGTGCCACCAGTGACTCCGGGACAGGGGGCTACGAGCAGTACTTC. Translating it yields CATSDSGTGGYEQYF.

V is TRBV27 and J is TRBJ2-3; maybe TRBD2 (6 bases). V was cut by 5 bases and J by 6 bases, with 21 bases left in between. The CDR3 length is 16 residues. Germline CDR1 is MNHEY and CDR2 is SMNVEV (reference sequence). The CDR3 nucleotides read TGTGCCAGCAGTGCCTCAGTGAGCGGGCTCGGGGATACGCAGTATTTT. It specifies CASSASVSGLGDTQYF.